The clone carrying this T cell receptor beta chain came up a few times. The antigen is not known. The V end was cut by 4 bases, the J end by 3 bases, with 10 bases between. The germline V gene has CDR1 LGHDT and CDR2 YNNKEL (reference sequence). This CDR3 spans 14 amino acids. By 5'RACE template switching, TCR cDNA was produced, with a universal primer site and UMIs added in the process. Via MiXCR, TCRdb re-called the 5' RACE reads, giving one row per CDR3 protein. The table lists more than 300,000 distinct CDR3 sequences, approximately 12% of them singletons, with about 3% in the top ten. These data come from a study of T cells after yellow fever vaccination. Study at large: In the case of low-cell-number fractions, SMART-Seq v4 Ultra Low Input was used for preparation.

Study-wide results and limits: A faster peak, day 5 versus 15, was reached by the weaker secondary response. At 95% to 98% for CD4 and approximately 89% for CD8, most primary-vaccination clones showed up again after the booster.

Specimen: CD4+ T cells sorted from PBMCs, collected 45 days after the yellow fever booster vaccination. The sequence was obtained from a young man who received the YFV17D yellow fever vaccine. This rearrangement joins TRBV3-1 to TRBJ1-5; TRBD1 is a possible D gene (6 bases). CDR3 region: CASSPGQTNQPQHF. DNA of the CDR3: TGTGCCAGCAGCCCCGGACAGACCAATCAGCCCCAGCATTTT.